Sequencing of this TCR beta chain was carried out in a study of beta chain features in type 1 diabetes. Across the whole study: Across all samples, roughly 98,000,000 sorted cells were examined.

This clone was detected only a few times. As yet, its antigen is unknown. Broader study findings: More deletions and fewer insertions at VDJ junctions were seen in type 1 diabetes patients. Cells carrying high TCR expression could end up over-represented when cDNA is sequenced.

V shed 1 base and J 1 base; nucleotides not matched to a gene: 10. This CDR3 has 18 residues. The V gene's germline CDR1 is SEHNR and CDR2 FQNEAQ (reference sequence). Sequencing targeted expressed TCRB transcripts, as all isolated RNA had been reverse transcribed. Clones were read by immunoSEQ multiplex PCR, and TCRdb kept only the in-frame ones, dropping some. The repertoire holds 150,000 or so clones, with approximately 10% as singletons. The sequence came from a man younger than 30 in good health. The sequenced sample consisted of central memory CD4+ T cells from blood. The V gene is TRBV7-9, the J gene TRBJ2-3; 8 bases line up with TRBD2. Here the CDR3 DNA reads TGTGCCAGCAGCTTAGAACCGCCGGGTAGCGGGGGCACAGATACGCAGTATTTT. Amino acids: CASSLEPPGSGGTDTQYF.